The clone carrying this T cell receptor beta chain was recorded a few times. What it binds is unknown. The record originates from a study of T cell repertoires in cytomegalovirus infection. Trimming removed 5 bases from V and 0 bases from J, with 12 bases in between. Germline V gene data show CDR1 as SNHLY and CDR2 as FYNNEI. This CDR3 is built from 15 residues. Study observations and caveats: Based on cumulative public TCR beta family frequency, carriers of CMV plus the relevant HLA were identified.

TCRdb re-derived calls from the reads in MiXCR, one entry per CDR3 protein. The top ten hold 5.5% to 8% of the sample, which has 200,000 to 250,000 distinct CDR3 sequences, roughly 6.5% seen once. Sample: PBMCs. The receptor's source is a human donor in good health (CMV status not recorded). Some clones in this sample may be carry-over from other donors' samples. This sequence joins TRBV2 and TRBJ2-3, with D maybe TRBD1 (6 bases). The CDR3 DNA sequence: TGTGCCAGCAGTCGCGACAGGCCTAGCACAGATACGCAGTATTTT. It translates to CASSRDRPSTDTQYF.